This paragraph reports one T cell receptor (beta chain). This sample stems from a study of radiotherapy plus CTLA-4 blockade in lung cancer. This CDR3 region has 16 residues. Trimming at V came to 8 bases and at J to 6 bases, leaving 15 bases not matched to a gene. Germline CDR1 reads MNHEY; CDR2 reads SMNVEV (reference sequence). Assay: immunoSEQ multiplex PCR; the TCRdb copy retains only in-frame clones and omits some. The table records 50,000 to 60,000 clones, less than 80% of them present only once. The origin of this receptor is a human donor with non-small cell lung cancer who had a complete response to radiotherapy plus ipilimumab. The chain couples TRBV27 to TRBJ1-4; 7 bases are shared with TRBD1. Material: peripheral blood, obtained from a patient treated with radiotherapy plus ipilimumab. In nucleotides, the CDR3 is TGTGCCAGCGGACCCGGGACAGCCACTAAGGATGAAAAACTGTTTTTT. It specifies CASGPGTATKDEKLFF.